A single sample gave rise to the 19 T cell receptor beta chains below, sequenced in a study of shared clonotypes between healthy human individuals. Data came from immunoSEQ multiplex PCR; TCRdb stores just in-frame clones and leaves some out. The sample yields 2 million to 2.5 million clones, approximately 94% seen once. The sample comprised naive CD4+ T cells sorted from blood. Stated subset: CD45RA+ positively selected. The receptors stem from a man aged 18 to 30 in good health.

Worth noting for this clone: Other nucleotide sequences in the sample specify the same CDR3. The genes are TRBV7-2 and TRBJ2-3; no firm D call. In germline, CDR1 is SGHTA, CDR2 FQGNSA. CDR3 length: 12 residues. V lost 4 bases and J lost 0, with 2 bases in between. CDR3 residues: CASSYSTDTQYF. CDR3 in DNA: TGTGCCAGCAGCTACAGCACAGATACGCAGTATTTT.

The chain employs TRBV5-5 and TRBJ1-6; 7 positions match TRBD1. This CDR3 comprises 16 residues. The germline gives CDR1 SGHKS, CDR2 YYEKEE (reference sequence). V trimming: 1 base; J trimming: 9 bases; junction bases outside the gene matches: 10. This CDR3 is CASSLSWDPGGSPLHF. In DNA, the CDR3 is TGTGCCAGCAGCTTGTCCTGGGACCCAGGGGGTTCACCCCTCCACTTT.

The chain employs TRBV6-5 and TRBJ2-7; 7 bases align to TRBD2. Germline CDR1 MNHEY, CDR2 SVGAGI. The CDR3 is 16 amino acids. V lost 0 bases to trimming and J lost 3 bases; unmatched junction nucleotides: 8. The CDR3 sequence is CASSYSGLADGYEQYF. CDR3 nucleotide sequence: TGTGCCAGCAGTTACTCGGGGCTAGCGGACGGCTACGAGCAGTACTTC.

V gene TRBV2 combines with J gene TRBJ1-1; D is ambiguous. V was pared by 1 base and J by 1 base, with 10 bases between. Germline V lookup: CDR1 SNHLY, CDR2 FYNNEI. CDR3 length: 15 amino acids. The CDR3 loop is CASSEGGRRNTEAFF. CDR3 nucleotides: TGTGCCAGCAGTGAAGGTGGCAGACGGAACACTGAAGCTTTCTTT. Full variable domain (remainder filled in from reference TRBV2 and TRBJ1-1): EPEVTQTPSHQVTQMGQEVILRCVPISNHLYFYWYRQILGQKVEFLVSFYNNEISEKSEIFDDQFSVERPDGSNFTLKIRSTKLEDSAMYFCASSEGGRRNTEAFFGQGTRLTVV.

This chain uses TRBV2 with TRBJ1-6, with D unclear. Trimming stripped 8 bases from V and 15 bases from J, with 17 bases between. The germline V gene has CDR1 SNHLY and CDR2 FYNNEI. This CDR3 is 12 amino acids long. The chain's CDR3 is CASARTSSDLHF. Here the CDR3 DNA reads TGTGCCAGCGCTCGGACTTCGAGTGACCTCCACTTT. Using reference TRBV2 and TRBJ1-6 for the parts outside the CDR3, the full variable domain is EPEVTQTPSHQVTQMGQEVILRCVPISNHLYFYWYRQILGQKVEFLVSFYNNEISEKSEIFDDQFSVERPDGSNFTLKIRSTKLEDSAMYFCASARTSSDLHFGNGTRLTVT.

The chain is built from TRBV15 and TRBJ1-1, with D unclear. V was pared by 1 base and J by 6 bases, with 9 bases between. There are 13 residues in the CDR3. CDR1 is LNHNV, CDR2 YYDKDF, per germline (reference sequence). DNA for the CDR3: TGTGCCACCAGCAGAGTAGCGGGGTCTGAAGCTTTCTTT. Its protein is CATSRVAGSEAFF.

To note about this clone: Other DNA sequences in the sample encode the same CDR3. This chain joins TRBV19 and TRBJ2-3; TRBD2 matches at 13 bases. The germline V gene has CDR1 LNHDA and CDR2 SQIVND (reference sequence). With V trimmed by 3 bases and J by 3 bases, 0 bases remained unmatched. This CDR3 has 15 residues. The CDR3 sequence: CASSMGLAGTDTQYF. The CDR3 nucleotides are TGTGCCAGTAGTATGGGACTAGCGGGAACAGATACGCAGTATTTT.

In regard to this clone: The same CDR3 can be traced to other DNA sequences in this sample. V is TRBV28 and J is TRBJ1-4; D is unresolved. This CDR3 has 13 residues. The V gene lost 2 bases and the J gene lost 0 bases, with 1 base spanning the gap. Germline CDR1 and CDR2: MDHEN and SYDVKM. CDR3 nucleotides: TGTGCCAGCAGTTTAACAACTAATGAAAAACTGTTTTTT. Translating gives CASSLTTNEKLFF.

Here the CDR3 reads CASRWAGYGNQPQHF. The CDR3 DNA follows: TGTGCCAGCAGATGGGCGGGGTACGGGAATCAGCCCCAGCATTTT. The chain recombines TRBV27 with TRBJ1-5; D is undetermined. Germline CDR1 reads MNHEY; CDR2 reads SMNVEV (reference sequence). The CDR3 length is 15 residues. V was clipped by 6 bases and J by 4 bases, with 16 bases between them.

The chain has TRBV11-1 and TRBJ1-6, with a possible D match to TRBD1 (5 bases). The CDR3 loop spans 16 amino acids. Trimming pared 5 bases from V and 6 bases from J, leaving 17 bases between. Germline CDR1 is SGHAT and CDR2 is FQDESV (reference sequence). In nucleotides, the CDR3 is TGTGCCAGCAGCAATAGGGGCGGATCAACTAATTCACCCCTCCACTTT. It yields the protein CASSNRGGSTNSPLHF.

In the case of this clone: Distinct nucleotide sequences in the sample also encode this CDR3. V and J are TRBV5-1 and TRBJ2-5; D gene unclear. CDR1 SGHRS and CDR2 YFSETQ come from the germline V gene. V lost 0 bases and J lost 4, with 4 bases in between. This CDR3 is 12 amino acids long. CDR3 nucleotide sequence: TGCGCCAGCAGCTTGGCGACAGAGACCCAGTACTTC. It encodes CASSLATETQYF. The full variable domain, in which reference TRBV5-1 and TRBJ2-5 provide the parts outside the CDR3, is KAGVTQTPRYLIKTRGQQVTLSCSPISGHRSVSWYQQTPGQGLQFLFEYFSETQRNKGNFPGRFSGRQFSNSRSEMNVSTLELGDSALYLCASSLATETQYFGPGTRLLVL.

The rearrangement uses TRBV7-2 and TRBJ2-7, with unresolved D. Germline CDR1 is SGHTA and CDR2 is FQGNSA. The CDR3 loop spans 13 amino acids. The V gene lost 2 bases and the J gene lost 3 bases, with 8 bases spanning the gap. The CDR3 nucleotides read TGTGCCAGCAGCTTACAGGCTGTCTACGAGCAGTACTTC. Protein product: CASSLQAVYEQYF.

The chain uses TRBV18 and TRBJ1-3, with D possibly matching TRBD1 (5 bases). The CDR3 spans 15 residues. The germline V and J ends were trimmed by 3 bases and 7 bases, with 16 bases remaining between them. CDR1 is KGHSH, CDR2 LQKENI, per germline. The CDR3 region is CASSPGPPRGNTIYF. The CDR3 DNA reads TGTGCCAGCTCACCGGGCCCTCCCCGGGGGAACACCATATATTTT.

This clone was counted a single time. The CDR3 coding sequence is TGTGCCAGCAGCCAATACCCAGCCGGGACATCCTTTACCGGGGAGCTGTTTTTT. This codes for CASSQYPAGTSFTGELFF. The chain employs TRBV7-9 and TRBJ2-2; possible D gene TRBD1, 6 bases. V lost 5 bases and J 5 bases, leaving 24 bases between the germline ends. The CDR3 sequence is 18 residues long. Looked up from germline, CDR1 is SEHNR and CDR2 is FQNEAQ (reference sequence).

The chain has TRBV5-6 and TRBJ1-3, with a weak D call TRBD1 (6 bases). The V gene's germline CDR1 is SGHDT and CDR2 YYEEEE. The length of the CDR3 is 18 residues. Trimming left V 4 bases short and J 2 bases short, with 22 bases between. The DNA for the CDR3 is TGTGCCAGCAGCCTAAGGGGGGCAGGGTCGTTGACTGGAAACACCATATATTTT. The encoded protein is CASSLRGAGSLTGNTIYF.

V usage is TRBV28 and J usage is TRBJ2-2; 8 bases match TRBD1. The V and J ends lost 7 bases and 6 bases, in that order; junction bases with no gene match: 7. Germline V gene lookup returns CDR1 MDHEN and CDR2 SYDVKM. The CDR3 extends over 14 amino acids. The CDR3 reads CASKAQGAPGELFF. The CDR3 nucleotides read TGTGCCAGCAAGGCGCAGGGGGCGCCCGGGGAGCTGTTTTTT.

This sequence joins TRBV5-1 and TRBJ1-3; 8 nucleotides align to TRBD1. From germline, CDR1 is SGHRS and CDR2 YFSETQ. The V and J ends lost 1 base and 8 bases, in that order; junction bases with no gene match: 11. The CDR3 contains 16 residues. The CDR3, as DNA: TGCGCCAGCAGCTTGAGTGCGGACAGGGATTGGGACACCATATATTTT. Encoded protein: CASSLSADRDWDTIYF.

The chain has TRBV7-2 and TRBJ2-6, with D possibly matching TRBD1 (6 bases). The CDR3 sequence is 17 residues long. The ends were cut back, 3 bases at V and 0 bases at J, with 12 bases in the middle. Germline V gene lookup returns CDR1 SGHTA and CDR2 FQGNSA. The DNA of the CDR3 is TGTGCCAGCAGCTTGCAGGGGCTGTCCTCTGGGGCCAACGTCCTGACTTTC. Protein: CASSLQGLSSGANVLTF. The full variable domain, completed using reference TRBV7-2 and TRBJ2-6, is GAGVSQSPSNKVTEKGKDVELRCDPISGHTALYWYRQSLGQGLEFLIYFQGNSAPDKSGLPSDRFSAERTGGSVSTLTIQRTQQEDSAVYLCASSLQGLSSGANVLTFGAGSRLTVL.

The chain uses TRBV5-1 and TRBJ1-3; maybe TRBD1 (5 bases). This CDR3 is 13 amino acids long. V was clipped by 7 bases and J by 1 base, with 9 bases between them. Germline assignment: CDR1 SGHRS and CDR2 YFSETQ. The CDR3 sequence: CASGDGSGNTIYF. The CDR3 DNA reads as TGCGCCAGCGGGGACGGGTCTGGAAACACCATATATTTT.